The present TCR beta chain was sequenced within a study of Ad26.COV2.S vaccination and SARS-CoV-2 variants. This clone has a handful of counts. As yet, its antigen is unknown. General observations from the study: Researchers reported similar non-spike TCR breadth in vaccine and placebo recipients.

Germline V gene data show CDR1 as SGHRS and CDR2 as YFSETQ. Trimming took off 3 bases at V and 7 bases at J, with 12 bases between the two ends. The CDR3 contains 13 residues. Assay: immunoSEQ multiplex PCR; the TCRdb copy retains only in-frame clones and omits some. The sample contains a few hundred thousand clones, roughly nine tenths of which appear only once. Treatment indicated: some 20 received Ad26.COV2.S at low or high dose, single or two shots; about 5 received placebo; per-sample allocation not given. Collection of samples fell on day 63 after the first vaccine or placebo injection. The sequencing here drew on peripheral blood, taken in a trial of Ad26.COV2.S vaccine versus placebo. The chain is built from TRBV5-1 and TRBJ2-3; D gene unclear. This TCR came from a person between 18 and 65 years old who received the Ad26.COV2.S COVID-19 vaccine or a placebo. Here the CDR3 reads CASSSGDSYTQYF. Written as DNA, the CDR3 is TGCGCCAGCAGCTCCGGAGATTCTTATACGCAGTATTTT.